This TCR beta chain stems from a study of monozygotic twins with inflammatory bowel disease (dated by TCRdb to about 2019). Regarding the research as a whole: The complete study included about 28 monozygotic twin pairs: 19 IBD-discordant Danish pairs and nine German pairs, of which four were IBD-concordant and five were IBD-discordant. Within discordant pairs, disease-associated traits were sought mainly by comparing IBD patients with their genetically identical healthy co-twins. Each individual had, on average, about 151 000 unique TCRalpha sequences and 181 000 unique TCRbeta sequences available for analysis.

A remark on this clonotype: What antigen it recognizes has not been identified.

From each donor, an approximately 2.5 ml peripheral blood sample was collected into PAXgene tubes and stored at -80 degrees C. Without any T cell sorting, total RNA was extracted from whole blood using the PAXgene blood miRNA kit on an automated QIAcube. Peripheral blood from monozygotic twin pairs, either concordant or discordant for inflammatory bowel disease, underwent deep TCRalpha and TCRbeta repertoire profiling that used unique molecular barcoding. Smoking habits were recorded for all twin pairs, with individuals classified as current, former or never smokers. The paper's findings and limits, for the study overall: The results gave no support for a single strong signal or clonotype linked to IBD. Repertoire similarity did not differ between concordant and discordant twins, which could be due to limited statistical power. TCRbeta repertoire diversity, by inverse Simpson index, was decreased in IBD patients compared with their healthy co-twins. Compared with healthy twins, IBD patients had fewer clonotypes in common with other individuals, a difference most pronounced in patients showing signs of disease activity. Distinction between different T cell subtypes could not be achieved in the analysis. Because patients received different immunosuppressive treatments, the repertoires may have picked up extra background noise and variability between individuals.

The germline V gene (reference sequence) yields MNHEY for CDR1 and SMNVEV for CDR2. There are 15 amino acids in the CDR3, from cysteine to phenylalanine inclusive. DNA for this receptor is not on file. Libraries were made using 5' RACE. For each TCR library, around 3,500 ng of total RNA was used. For each sample, cDNA synthesis with SMARTScribe reverse transcriptase was split into eight separate reactions. During cDNA synthesis, template switching was used to introduce unique molecular identifiers that contained a 6-nucleotide sample barcode. TCRalpha and TCRbeta cDNA was amplified by two nested PCRs of around 16 and 10 cycles, with bead purification after each PCR. Before amplification, the cDNA was both treated with uracil DNA-glycosylase and purified with the QIAquick PCR purification kit. The second PCR was the step at which Illumina TruSeq-compatible adapters and sample-specific barcodes were added. TapeStation and Qubit were used to check library quality and concentration, and around 5.2 ng of each library went into the pool. Sequencing of the pooled libraries was done on an Illumina HiSeq2500 single-index Rapid Run using custom sequencing primers and 2 x 100 bp reads. The study's own analysis went as follows. PCR and sequencing errors were corrected by UMI-based consensus assembly using MiGEC version 1.2.6. MiXCR version 2.1.1 was used for V(D)J alignment, clonotype assembly and CDR3 extraction. Normalisation of gene usage, clonotype sharing and MAIT/NKT TCR abundance was achieved by analysing the top 1000, 10 000 and 20 000 clonotypes per sample. After downsampling to 27 000 UMIs, diversity was calculated as the inverse Simpson index using the vegan R package. Paired Mann-Whitney U tests were applied to discordant twin pairs, and Benjamini-Hochberg correction was used for multiple testing. TCRdb reanalyzed the reads, keeping one entry per CDR3 protein sequence and omitting DNA. These V and J calls rely on TCRdb rather than the paper's analysis. The data table for this sample lists about 170,000 distinct CDR3 sequences. Approximately 2.5% of the sample is in the top ten clones.

Recombination connected TRBV27 to TRBJ1-6; TCRdb's D gene call, TRBD1, goes unchecked for lack of DNA. Sequencing was carried out using blood. This receptor was obtained from a human donor with ulcerative colitis or Crohn's disease, or a healthy co-twin of an affected twin (not recorded which). The CDR3 corresponds to CASSLQGGVNSPLHF.